These 8 T cell receptor beta chains originate from one sample sequenced in a study of beta chain features in type 1 diabetes. Every isolated RNA sample was fully reverse transcribed, so sequencing captured expressed TCRB transcripts. The protocol was immunoSEQ multiplex PCR, while the TCRdb copy is restricted to in-frame clones and leaves out a portion. Of about 320,000 clones listed, 11% to 15% are singletons. The sequenced sample was central memory CD4+ T cells from blood. Receptors were obtained from a man aged 25-45 years in good health.

This chain connects TRBV19 to TRBJ1-6, with 8 bases fitting TRBD1. Trimming removed 9 bases from V and 0 bases from J; junction bases left unmatched: 10. Germline V gene lookup returns CDR1 LNHDA and CDR2 SQIVND (reference sequence). CDR3 size: 17 residues. CDR3 nucleotide sequence: TGTGCCAGCGGGGACAGGACCTTATTCTCCTATAATTCACCCCTCCACTTT. Its protein is CASGDRTLFSYNSPLHF.

This clone was observed a few times. The CDR3 nucleotides read TGTGCCAGCTGGGGAGGGGGTTCCAGAAATGAGCAGTTCTTC. Translating it yields CASWGGGSRNEQFF. The rearrangement links TRBV2 to TRBJ2-1, with a possible D match to TRBD2 (7 bases). This CDR3 contains 14 residues. The V gene lost 8 bases and the J gene lost 7 bases, with 18 bases spanning the gap. The germline CDR1 and CDR2 sequences are SNHLY and FYNNEI.

The chain combines TRBV4-3 with TRBJ2-6; TRBD1 or TRBD2 may be the D gene (6 bases each). The V end was cut by 1 base, the J end by 4 bases, with 14 bases between. Germline loops: CDR1 LGHNA, CDR2 YSLEER. The CDR3 is made up of 17 amino acids. CDR3 nucleotides: TGCGCCAGCAGCCAAGGGGCACAGGGAGGCGGGGCCAACGTCCTGACTTTC. It is translated as CASSQGAQGGGANVLTF.

This clone has at least ten counts. The chain joins TRBV14 to TRBJ2-7; tentative D call: TRBD2 (5 bases). From germline, CDR1 is SGHDN and CDR2 FVKESK. The CDR3 totals 14 residues. Trimming left V 0 bases short and J 5 bases short, with 11 bases between. CDR3 loop: CASSQDWARDEQYF. The CDR3 nucleotides are TGTGCCAGCAGCCAAGATTGGGCGAGGGACGAGCAGTACTTC.

This clone has more than one count but fewer than ten. The V call is TRBV5-6, the J call TRBJ2-7, with a tentative D call TRBD1 (7 bases). The germline gives CDR1 SGHDT, CDR2 YYEEEE. The V gene lost 4 bases and the J gene lost 1 base, with 12 bases spanning the gap. The CDR3 sequence is 14 residues long. The CDR3 DNA follows: TGTGCCAGCAGCATGACAGGGAGGTCCTACGAGCAGTACGTC. Translated: CASSMTGRSYEQYV.

This clone was counted between two and nine times. CDR3 coding DNA: TGTGCCTGGAGCGGAAAATTGACAGCGAACACTGAAGCTTTCTTT. Encoded protein: CAWSGKLTANTEAFF. The V gene is TRBV30, the J gene TRBJ1-1; possibly TRBD1 for D (5 bases). Looked up from germline, CDR1 is GTSNPN and CDR2 is SVGIG (reference sequence). The CDR3 sequence is 15 residues long. The V end lost 3 bases, the J end lost 1 base, and 15 bases lay between the germline ends.

The chain couples TRBV7-2 to TRBJ2-1; TRBD2 might be the D (5 bases). Germline V lookup: CDR1 SGHTA, CDR2 FQGNSA. The CDR3 loop spans 16 amino acids. V was clipped by 1 base and J by 5 bases, with 15 bases between them. CDR3 sequence: CASSLVGLTGNNEQFF. CDR3 bases: TGTGCCAGCAGCTTAGTGGGATTAACGGGAAACAATGAGCAGTTCTTC.

This clone was counted between two and nine times. The CDR3 bases are TGTGCCAGCAGCAAAACAGGGAATCAGCCCCAGCATTTT. This sequence encodes CASSKTGNQPQHF. The chain links TRBV6-1 to TRBJ1-5; D may be TRBD1 (6 bases). The V end lost 6 bases, the J end lost 4 bases, and 10 bases lay between the germline ends. Germline lookup yields CDR1 MNHNS and CDR2 SASEGT. The CDR3 has 13 residues.